The present entry profiles one T cell receptor beta chain with its context. Its antigen is undetermined. The source of around 2 micrograms of genomic DNA for TCR beta libraries was cryopreserved PBMCs. This entry belongs to a study of cytotoxic CD8 clonotypes in ibrutinib-treated CLL. Data came from immunoSEQ multiplex PCR; TCRdb stores just in-frame clones and leaves some out. The data contain some 92,000 clones, roughly three quarters of them singletons. Regarding the study as a whole: At progression, clonality fell back toward baseline after rising at ibrutinib response.

The material was PBMCs, obtained after 24 months of ibrutinib treatment. The receptor was derived from a human donor with chronic lymphocytic leukemia.

The CDR3 DNA reads TGTGCCAGCAGCGAAATAACCGGAAGGGAGCAGTTCTTC. Its protein product is CASSEITGREQFF. This chain uses TRBV9 with TRBJ2-1; D not resolved. CDR3 length: 13 residues. The V and J ends lost 3 bases and 10 bases respectively, with 14 bases between them. In germline, CDR1 is SGDLS, CDR2 YYNGEE.